One sample yielded the 5 T cell receptor beta chains listed below, sequenced in a study of blood T cell repertoires in COVID-19. TCRdb keeps only in-frame clones here, not all; method: immunoSEQ multiplex PCR. The table shows over 250,000 clones, with approximately 88% occurring only once. Sequencing was done on a sample of peripheral blood. These receptors were obtained from a woman between 25 and 40 years old with acute or convalescent COVID-19.

CDR3 protein: CASSLAGVSYEQYF. The CDR3 region has the DNA TGTGCCAGCAGCTTGGCGGGAGTCTCCTACGAGCAGTACTTC. This sequence joins TRBV7-2 and TRBJ2-7; 7 bases agree with TRBD2. The CDR3 covers 14 residues. Looked up from germline, CDR1 is SGHTA and CDR2 is FQGNSA. Germline trimming cut 3 bases from V and 0 bases from J; bases unmatched to any gene: 2.

The rearrangement uses TRBV7-9 and TRBJ2-3; 8 nucleotides agree with TRBD1. This CDR3 has 15 residues. V was pared by 2 bases and J by 3 bases, with 4 bases of the junction left unmatched. Looked up from germline, CDR1 is SEHNR and CDR2 is FQNEAQ (reference sequence). The CDR3 DNA reads TGTGCCAGCAGCTTACAGGGGGCGCCGACAGATACGCAGTATTTT. Translation gives CASSLQGAPTDTQYF.

This clone was detected only once. The chain couples TRBV24-1 to TRBJ1-4; the D is unclear. The CDR3 has 15 residues. Germline V CDR1 and CDR2: KGHDR, SFDVKD. V was clipped by 5 bases and J by 1 base, with 10 bases between them. The chain's CDR3 is CATSADGGTNEKLFF. CDR3 nucleotides: TGTGCCACCAGTGCCGACGGAGGAACTAATGAAAAACTGTTTTTT.

The CDR3 is CASSVGPSTTGNTIYF. The DNA for the CDR3 is TGTGCCAGCAGCGTAGGACCCTCAACTACTGGAAACACCATATATTTT. The V call is TRBV9, the J call TRBJ1-3; D not resolved. The germline gives CDR1 SGDLS, CDR2 YYNGEE. This CDR3 has 16 amino acids. The V gene lost 0 bases and the J gene lost 2 bases, with 12 bases spanning the gap.

The chain has TRBV19 and TRBJ1-4, with TRBD1 matching 9 bases. The V and J ends lost 1 base and 8 bases, in that order; junction bases with no gene match: 5. The CDR3 has 15 residues. Germline V gene sequence: CDR1 LNHDA, CDR2 SQIVND (reference sequence). The CDR3, as DNA: TGTGCCAGTAGTATAGCTGGACAGGGGCGAGAAAAACTGTTTTTT. Amino acid sequence: CASSIAGQGREKLFF.